This T cell receptor beta chain is drawn from a study of spatial heterogeneity in lung cancer. The wider study: Among detected sequences, beta-chain ones consistently exceeded alpha-chain ones in number. Each distinct TCR and UMI combination averaged more than ten appearances in raw reads.

The V gene end was trimmed by 5 bases and the J gene end by 5 bases; junction bases not matched to a gene: 2. The CDR3 consists of 12 residues. CDR1 and CDR2 (germline): SGHTA, FQGNSA. This sample's time point: sample taken at primary tumor resection. Sequencing of whole RNA from tumor, nontumor lung or frozen PBMC involved no sorting. Patients with untreated early-stage non-small cell lung cancer, numbering 72, were the donors. This clonotype rates as medium-sized (0.01 to 0.1%). All TCR cDNA molecules were individually tagged with a unique molecular identifier. Via MiXCR, TCRdb re-called the 5' RACE reads, giving one row per CDR3 protein. The sample has approximately 6,100 distinct CDR3 sequences, around 12% seen once; the top ten hold more than 15%.

The rearrangement links TRBV7-2 to TRBJ2-7; 8 nucleotides match TRBD1. The sequences come from normal lung tissue next to the tumor, collected at surgery. This TCR was recovered from a male donor with early-stage non-small cell lung cancer. The CDR3 DNA reads as TGTGCCAGCAGCCGGACAGGGAACGAGCAGTACTTC. Amino acids: CASSRTGNEQYF.